These T cell receptor beta chains were read from a single sample in a study of cytomegalovirus exposure and HLA in healthy donors. Profiled with immunoSEQ multiplex PCR; TCRdb holds only in-frame clones, not every one. The data hold 110,000 to 150,000 clones, with approximately 80% observed a single time. Sequencing input: PBMCs. The receptors were sampled from a male donor in good health and CMV-seropositive. CDR3s include the opening cysteine and the closing phenylalanine or tryptophan. The D gene is left open where the match is weak. Clone size appears in some rows only: once, few, many, or a class for an expanded clone.

CDR3: CASSLRAGTSSLGAYEQYF; DNA: TGTGCCAGCAGTTTAAGGGCCGGGACTAGTTCATTGGGGGCCTACGAGCAGTACTTC; size: .; J: TRBJ2-7; V: TRBV27; D: TRBD2
CDR3: CASRLPTHRTGRTAFF; DNA: TGCGCCAGCAGACTGCCAACCCATCGGACAGGGCGTACCGCTTTCTTT; size: few; J: TRBJ1-1; V: TRBV10-1; D: TRBD1
CDR3: CASRSQYEQYF; DNA: TGTGCCAGCAGGTCCCAATACGAGCAGTACTTC; size: .; J: TRBJ2-7; V: TRBV7-9; D: .
CDR3: CASSLAGWDEQYF; DNA: TGTGCCAGCAGTTTAGCAGGGTGGGACGAGCAGTACTTC; size: .; J: TRBJ2-7; V: TRBV27; D: .
CDR3: CASSETGTPPYGYPF; DNA: TGTGCCAGCAGCGAAACAGGGACCCCTCCCTATGGCTACCCCTTC; size: .; J: TRBJ1-2; V: TRBV11-2; D: .
CDR3: CASSMTADVSVYGYTF; DNA: TGTGCCAGTAGTATGACGGCAGACGTAAGCGTTTATGGCTACACCTTC; size: .; J: TRBJ1-2; V: TRBV19; D: .
CDR3: CASSGGLYNEQFF; DNA: TGCGCCAGCAGCGGGGGCTTGTACAATGAGCAGTTCTTC; size: .; J: TRBJ2-1; V: TRBV5-1; D: .
CDR3: CASSLGTGSSYEQYF; DNA: TGCGCCAGCAGCCTTGGGACCGGGAGCTCCTACGAGCAGTACTTC; size: .; J: TRBJ2-7; V: TRBV4-3; D: .
CDR3: CASSLPRANEKLFF; DNA: TGTGCCAGCAGCCTACCCAGGGCAAATGAAAAACTGTTTTTT; size: .; J: TRBJ1-4; V: TRBV7-9; D: .
CDR3: CSSNSEGTGSYEQYF; DNA: TGTTCCAGCAACTCCGAAGGGACAGGCTCCTACGAGCAGTACTTC; size: .; J: TRBJ2-7; V: TRBV7-9; D: TRBD1
CDR3: CASSQTAGGQGVETQYF; DNA: TGTGCCAGCAGCCAAACAGCGGGGGGGCAGGGGGTAGAGACCCAGTACTTC; size: .; J: TRBJ2-5; V: TRBV4-2; D: TRBD2
CDR3: CASSFSGLVKFF; DNA: TGTGCCAGCAGCTTCTCGGGACTAGTTAAGTTCTTC; size: .; J: TRBJ2-1; V: TRBV5-6; D: TRBD2
CDR3: CASSEAPGHQYEQYF; DNA: TGTGCCAGCAGTGAAGCCCCGGGACATCAATACGAGCAGTACTTC; size: .; J: TRBJ2-7; V: TRBV6-1; D: .
CDR3: CATRLTDSVEQYF; DNA: TGTGCCACCCGCCTCACCGACAGCGTCGAGCAGTACTTC; size: .; J: TRBJ2-7; V: TRBV6-5; D: .
CDR3: CASSQRGFMDTQYF; DNA: TGCGCCAGCAGCCAGAGGGGGTTTATGGATACGCAGTATTTT; size: .; J: TRBJ2-3; V: TRBV4-3; D: .
CDR3: CASSAKADRNYGYTF; DNA: TGTGCCAGCAGCGCCAAAGCTGACAGAAACTATGGCTACACCTTC; size: .; J: TRBJ1-2; V: TRBV9; D: .
CDR3: CASGTSVTGELFF; DNA: TGTGCCAGTGGGACTAGCGTAACCGGGGAGCTGTTTTTT; size: .; J: TRBJ2-2; V: TRBV19; D: TRBD2
CDR3: CAISDMNTEAFF; DNA: TGTGCCATCAGTGACATGAACACTGAAGCTTTCTTT; size: .; J: TRBJ1-1; V: TRBV10-3; D: .
CDR3: CASALAGGVTYEQYF; DNA: TGTGCCAGCGCTCTCGCGGGAGGGGTTACCTACGAGCAGTACTTC; size: .; J: TRBJ2-7; V: TRBV7-8; D: TRBD2
CDR3: CASSLARGGGDTQYF; DNA: TGTGCCAGCAGCTTAGCCCGGGGGGGAGGAGATACGCAGTATTTT; size: .; J: TRBJ2-3; V: TRBV5-4; D: TRBD2
CDR3: CASSPRTSGGFSYNEQFF; DNA: TGTGCCAGCTCACCGAGGACTAGCGGGGGGTTCTCCTACAATGAGCAGTTCTTC; size: .; J: TRBJ2-1; V: TRBV18; D: TRBD2
CDR3: CASSFSSGNTIYF; DNA: TGCGCCAGCTCCTTTAGCTCTGGAAACACCATATATTTT; size: .; J: TRBJ1-3; V: TRBV5-1; D: .
CDR3: CASSLLAGSTYEQYF; DNA: TGTGCCAGCAGCTTACTGGCAGGTTCCACCTACGAGCAGTACTTC; size: few; J: TRBJ2-7; V: TRBV7-2; D: .
CDR3: CASSQDDFRVRDTGELFF; DNA: TGTGCCAGCAGCCAAGACGATTTCCGGGTTCGCGACACCGGGGAGCTGTTTTTT; size: .; J: TRBJ2-2; V: TRBV4-2; D: .
CDR3: CASSYLAGWDEQFF; DNA: TGTGCCAGCAGTTACCTAGCGGGGTGGGATGAGCAGTTCTTC; size: .; J: TRBJ2-1; V: TRBV6-9; D: TRBD2
CDR3: CASSLTKRTDQETQYF; DNA: TGTGCCAGCAGCCTGACGAAGCGGACGGATCAAGAGACCCAGTACTTC; size: .; J: TRBJ2-5; V: TRBV4-2; D: .
CDR3: CASSPSSGGAGTQYF; DNA: TGTGCCAGCAGCCCCTCTAGCGGGGGGGCGGGGACCCAGTACTTC; size: .; J: TRBJ2-5; V: TRBV7-8; D: TRBD2
CDR3: CASSPIMGGTYEQYF; DNA: TGCGCCAGCAGCCCCATAATGGGGGGGACCTACGAGCAGTACTTC; size: .; J: TRBJ2-7; V: TRBV4-1; D: TRBD2
CDR3: CASLPGQGLSYEQYF; DNA: TGTGCCAGTCTACCGGGACAGGGACTTTCCTACGAGCAGTACTTC; size: .; J: TRBJ2-7; V: TRBV6-1; D: TRBD1
CDR3: CASSFGDRPNTEAFF; DNA: TGTGCCAGCAGCTTCGGGGACAGACCGAACACTGAAGCTTTCTTT; size: .; J: TRBJ1-1; V: TRBV7-2; D: TRBD1
CDR3: CASSSRQQDTQYF; DNA: TGTGCCAGTAGTAGTCGACAGCAAGATACGCAGTATTTT; size: .; J: TRBJ2-3; V: TRBV19; D: .
CDR3: CASSVPRTRQGAGNEQFF; DNA: TGTGCCAGCAGTGTGCCCCGAACCCGACAGGGGGCGGGTAATGAGCAGTTCTTC; size: .; J: TRBJ2-1; V: TRBV2; D: TRBD1
CDR3: CASNPGQGPYEQYF; DNA: TGTGCCAGCAATCCGGGACAGGGTCCTTACGAGCAGTACTTC; size: .; J: TRBJ2-7; V: TRBV6-6; D: TRBD1
CDR3: CSVEAGVEWNTEAFF; DNA: TGCAGCGTTGAAGCAGGGGTGGAGTGGAACACTGAAGCTTTCTTT; size: .; J: TRBJ1-1; V: TRBV29-1; D: .
CDR3: CASSGGRNEQYF; DNA: TGTGCCAGCAGCGGTGGGAGAAACGAGCAGTACTTC; size: .; J: TRBJ2-7; V: TRBV5-6; D: .
CDR3: CSASAQTQYF; DNA: TGCAGTGCTAGTGCGCAGACCCAGTACTTC; size: few; J: TRBJ2-5; V: TRBV20-1; D: .
CDR3: CARQRGEMSDTQYF; DNA: TGTGCCAGACAGCGGGGGGAGATGTCAGATACGCAGTATTTT; size: .; J: TRBJ2-3; V: TRBV2; D: TRBD2
CDR3: CASSTGDYEQYF; DNA: TGTGCCAGTAGTACGGGAGACTACGAGCAGTACTTC; size: .; J: TRBJ2-7; V: TRBV19; D: .
CDR3: CASSLVSGRSNTGELFF; DNA: TGTGCCAGCAGCTTAGTTAGCGGGAGGTCGAACACCGGGGAGCTGTTTTTT; size: .; J: TRBJ2-2; V: TRBV7-3; D: TRBD2
CDR3: CASSFTGRSEAFF; DNA: TGTGCCAGCAGTTTCACAGGGAGATCTGAAGCTTTCTTT; size: .; J: TRBJ1-1; V: TRBV25-1; D: .
CDR3: CASSSVAAYNEQFF; DNA: TGTGCCAGCAGTTCTGTAGCTGCCTACAATGAGCAGTTCTTC; size: once; J: TRBJ2-1; V: TRBV6-5; D: .
CDR3: CAISEQEGPNTEAFF; DNA: TGTGCCATCAGTGAGCAAGAGGGCCCGAACACTGAAGCTTTCTTT; size: .; J: TRBJ1-1; V: TRBV10-3; D: .
CDR3: CASSLLGGAREQYF; DNA: TGTGCCAGCAGCTTACTCGGGGGAGCGCGGGAGCAGTACTTC; size: .; J: TRBJ2-7; V: TRBV7-8; D: .
CDR3: CASSYSWDRNSPLHF; DNA: TGTGCCAGCAGTTACTCGTGGGACAGAAATTCACCCCTCCACTTT; size: .; J: TRBJ1-6; V: TRBV6-5; D: TRBD1
CDR3: CASSVVGRARELFF; DNA: TGTGCCAGCAGCGTAGTGGGCAGGGCACGGGAGCTGTTTTTT; size: .; J: TRBJ2-2; V: TRBV9; D: .
CDR3: CASSLIQSPANEKLFF; DNA: TGCGCCAGCAGCCTTATCCAGTCCCCAGCTAATGAAAAACTGTTTTTT; size: .; J: TRBJ1-4; V: TRBV4-3; D: .
CDR3: CASSSRGPEQFF; DNA: TGCGCCAGCAGCTCGAGGGGGCCTGAGCAGTTCTTC; size: few; J: TRBJ2-1; V: TRBV5-1; D: TRBD1
CDR3: CASSLVGQGVGEQYF; DNA: TGCGCCAGCAGCTTGGTCGGACAGGGCGTGGGGGAGCAGTACTTC; size: .; J: TRBJ2-7; V: TRBV5-1; D: TRBD1
CDR3: CASSVGVGVGSPLHF; DNA: TGTGCCAGCAGCGTAGGGGTCGGGGTGGGTTCACCCCTCCACTTT; size: .; J: TRBJ1-6; V: TRBV9; D: .
CDR3: CASSKTGAVNEQYF; DNA: TGTGCTAGCAGCAAGACAGGGGCCGTCAACGAGCAGTACTTC; size: .; J: TRBJ2-7; V: TRBV7-7; D: TRBD1